This TCR beta chain is from a study of human T cells and chemical hapten exposure (dated by TCRdb to 2020 to 2022). About the study as a whole: For sensitization, 2% DPC in acetone was applied to a roughly 2 cm by roughly 2 cm area of upper inner arm skin. Patients additionally received weekly therapeutic DPC doses to the scalp throughout the roughly 25-week study period. Patch testing on the upper back used Finn chambers containing 0.01% DPC, with scoring done after 6 days according to International Contact Dermatitis Research Group standards. The patient cohort, mostly female, included alopecia areata with under or over 50% scalp involvement, alopecia totalis and alopecia universalis. Libraries were pooled for sequencing, and per-sample TCR yields varied mainly because of small differences in library volumes within the pool. The study tracked peripheral blood TCR repertoire changes in vivo during primary and secondary sensitization to the hapten diphenylcyclopropenone (DPC) in alopecia patients. Blood samples were taken from patients before sensitization (week 0) and then at 2, 6 and about 24 weeks after DPC sensitization. Blood for TCR sequencing was provided by twenty-nine alopecia patients at one to four time points (pre-sensitization, 2, 6 and 24 weeks). Both TCR alpha and TCR beta chains were sequenced from each blood RNA sample. Study-wide findings and limitations: All patients had alopecia, a presumed autoimmune disease, so their immune response might differ from that of healthy individuals. Compared with pre-sensitization or healthy control sets, expanded TCRs formed significantly more large CDR3 similarity clusters, which is consistent with antigen-driven responses. Patch test score was positively correlated with the number of PT1 expanded TCRs, with significance at thresholds 8, 16 and 32 but not at 4. Repeated subsampling changed both the strength of the expansion versus patch-test correlation and the threshold at which the correlation became significant. The number of TCRs above 1 in 1000 frequency did not change with DPC sensitization; there was no evidence of global repertoire structure alterations.

Many counts were recorded for this clonotype. The clone's antigen remains unknown. Base qualities were left out, and no much larger clone turns up one base away. The time point label on this specimen signifies: patch test 3, about 24 weeks after DPC sensitization. Explained via the paper, the treatment or condition label denotes: therapeutic diphenylcyclopropenone sensitization with weekly scalp DPC. Total RNA was isolated from unfractionated whole blood collected in Tempus Blood RNA tubes. At every patch-test visit, the blood draw took place before the patch test was put on. Eligible patients were aged 18 to 70, diagnosed with alopecia, deemed suitable for DPC therapy, and excluded if pregnant. The CDR3 holds 15 amino acids from the cysteine to the phenylalanine. The read is trimmed to its CDR3 DNA, 45 bases read in frame from base 1. Germline trimming: 3 bases from V, 7 bases from J; junction bases outside gene matches: 9. The germline V gene (reference sequence) gives CDR1 as SEHNR and CDR2 as FQNEAQ.

Libraries were constructed by RACE. The sequencer listed for this sample is NextSeq 500. Library preparation attached unique molecular identifiers to individual cDNA molecules for quantitative, reproducible TCR counting. Concerning the study's data processing: Samples had a median of approximately 96,000 TCRs, with a range from about 23,224 to 750,000. V, J and CDR3 annotation of the TCR reads was performed with the Decombinator software suite. To make PS versus PT1 abundance plots, every sample was subsampled to the same number of TCRs (28,000). TCRs were defined as expanded if absent before sensitization and observed at least eight times at the 2-week time point. In-frame beta chains were kept once TCRdb had trimmed the public reads at Q25 with fastp and called clones with MiXCR. Each entry merges the rows of one CDR3 protein and shows their most common DNA and genes. These V and J calls are TCRdb output, not the study's own analysis. Counted in this sample were tens of thousands of distinct CDR3 sequences; over 7.5% of them appeared once. The ten largest clones represent around 28% of the sample.

The receptor was isolated from a man between 50 and 59 years old with alopecia areata. Some clones in this sample may be carry-over from other donors' samples. Sample: whole blood, taken in connection with sensitization to the hapten diphenylcyclopropenone (DPC). The chain is assembled from TRBV7-9 and TRBJ2-7; TRBD2 aligns with 10 central bases. The CDR3 in this case is CASSLGLAGVEEQYF. Here is the DNA: TGTGCCAGCAGCTTGGGGCTAGCGGGAGTGGAGGAGCAGTACTTC.